Presented here are 15 T cell receptor beta chains from one specimen sequenced in a study of blood T cell repertoires in COVID-19. The data were produced by immunoSEQ multiplex PCR, yet TCRdb's version contains in-frame clones alone and is incomplete. The sample yields around 300,000 clones, about 90% seen once. Source material: PBMCs or T cells enriched from blood (not recorded which). These receptors all stem from a woman aged 25-40 years who had recovered from COVID-19.

The chain uses TRBV4-1 and TRBJ2-7; 8 nucleotides match TRBD1. V dropped 0 bases and J dropped 6; count of bases not matched to a gene: 4. Germline values: CDR1 MGHRA, CDR2 YSYEKL. The CDR3 spans 14 residues. CDR3: CASSQEIRGREQYF. The DNA for the CDR3 is TGCGCCAGCAGCCAAGAAATCAGGGGGCGCGAGCAGTACTTC.

The genes are TRBV28 and TRBJ1-2, with 7 nucleotides matching TRBD1. The CDR3 consists of 13 residues. With 6 bases clipped from V and 2 bases from J, the junction kept 3 bases outside the gene matches. From germline, CDR1 is MDHEN and CDR2 SYDVKM. The CDR3 DNA follows: TGTGCCAGCAGCGACAGGGAGAACTATGGCTACACCTTC. The encoded protein is CASSDRENYGYTF.

The chain joins TRBV6-5 to TRBJ1-2; D might be TRBD1 (6 bases). Trimming left V 6 bases short and J 6 bases short, with 14 bases between. CDR1 and CDR2 from the germline V gene are MNHEY and SVGAGI. The CDR3 loop spans 13 amino acids. CDR3 DNA sequence: TGTGCCAGCAGCGCCGGGGGGGGCGATGGCTACACCTTC. Residues: CASSAGGGDGYTF.

CDR3 sequence (DNA): TGTGCCAGCAAAAGCGGGGGATTGGTGAATTCACCCCTCCACTTT. Translating gives CASKSGGLVNSPLHF. The chain has TRBV6-5 and TRBJ1-6; D might be TRBD1 (5 bases). V was shortened by 7 bases and J by 7 bases, with 17 bases between the two germline ends. This CDR3 has 15 residues. The germline V gene has CDR1 MNHEY and CDR2 SVGAGI.

The V gene is TRBV27, the J gene TRBJ1-1, with D perhaps matching TRBD1 (5 bases). V was cut by 2 bases and J by 4 bases, with 17 bases left in between. Germline V gene sequence: CDR1 MNHEY, CDR2 SMNVEV (reference sequence). CDR3 size: 16 residues. The CDR3 loop is CASSLGPGWGSTEAFF. The CDR3 nucleotides are TGTGCCAGCAGTTTAGGGCCAGGTTGGGGCAGCACTGAAGCTTTCTTT.

The CDR3 DNA is TGCGCCAGCAGCTTGTGTCGCGGGACAGAATATCAGCCCCAGCATTTT. Protein: CASSLCRGTEYQPQHF. V is TRBV5-1 and J is TRBJ1-5, with 7 bases matching TRBD1. Per germline, CDR1 SGHRS and CDR2 YFSETQ. V was pared by 1 base and J by 5 bases, with 9 bases of the junction left unmatched. The CDR3 has 16 amino acids.

As to this clone: Other DNA sequences from this sample encode an identical CDR3 as well. The rearrangement links TRBV11-2 to TRBJ2-5, with TRBD2 matching over 13 bases. Trimming removed 4 bases from V and 1 base from J; junction bases left unmatched: 3. Germline CDR1 reads SGHAT; CDR2 reads FQNNGV. The CDR3 runs 16 residues. The chain's CDR3 is CASSSRLAGGQETQYF. The CDR3 DNA sequence: TGTGCCAGCAGCTCCCGACTAGCGGGGGGCCAAGAGACCCAGTACTTC.

DNA for the CDR3: TGTGCCTGGAGTGTACCATGGACAGGGGACCCCGAGCAGTACTTC. This codes for CAWSVPWTGDPEQYF. This chain uses TRBV30 with TRBJ2-7, with 9 nucleotides matching TRBD1. Per the germline V gene, CDR1 is GTSNPN and CDR2 is SVGIG (reference sequence). CDR3 length: 15 amino acids. V lost 0 bases to trimming and J lost 6 bases; unmatched junction nucleotides: 9. The variable domain in full, completed from reference TRBV30 and TRBJ2-7, reads SQTIHQWPATLVQPVGSPLSLECTVEGTSNPNLYWYRQAAGRGLQLLFYSVGIGQISSEVPQNLSASRPQDRQFILSSKKLLLSDSGFYLCAWSVPWTGDPEQYFGPGTRLTVT.

V gene TRBV7-9 combines with J gene TRBJ2-6; TRBD1 agrees at 9 bases. Per germline, CDR1 SEHNR and CDR2 FQNEAQ (reference sequence). The CDR3 extends over 15 amino acids. V dropped 6 bases and J dropped 4; count of bases not matched to a gene: 4. The CDR3, as DNA: TGTGCCAGCAGGGGACAGGGCGAAGGGGCCAACGTCCTGACTTTC. The encoded protein is CASRGQGEGANVLTF.

The J gene is TRBJ1-4, the V gene TRBV27; tentative D call: TRBD1 (5 bases). V was pared by 3 bases and J by 4 bases, with 9 bases between. Germline CDR1 and CDR2: MNHEY and SMNVEV (reference sequence). This CDR3 spans 14 amino acids. In nucleotides, the CDR3 is TGTGCCAGCAGTTTCCAGGGCCTTAATGAAAAACTGTTTTTT. Residues: CASSFQGLNEKLFF.

V usage is TRBV2 and J usage is TRBJ2-7; 10 nucleotides agree with TRBD1. The CDR3 sequence is 13 residues long. Looked up from germline, CDR1 is SNHLY and CDR2 is FYNNEI. Trimming at V came to 8 bases and at J to 4 bases, leaving 5 bases not matched to a gene. In DNA, the CDR3 is TGTGCCAGCTTACGGGACAGGGGTTACGAGCAGTACTTC. Protein sequence: CASLRDRGYEQYF.

The genes are TRBV5-1 and TRBJ1-4; 7 positions match TRBD1. The J segment lost 7 bases and the V segment lost 4 bases, leaving 10 bases of the junction unmatched. This CDR3 spans 15 amino acids. In germline, CDR1 is SGHRS, CDR2 YFSETQ. CDR3 protein: CASSPAGRGTEKLFF. CDR3 nucleotide sequence: TGCGCCAGCAGCCCGGCGGGCAGGGGGACTGAAAAACTGTTTTTT.

The chain has TRBV10-3 and TRBJ2-2, with 10 bases aligning to TRBD1. The CDR3 sequence is 14 residues long. Trimming took 8 bases from V and 10 from J; bases not matched to a gene: 10. CDR1 ENHRY and CDR2 SYGVKD come from the germline V gene. The CDR3 loop reads CAISGTGVSEELFF. CDR3 nucleotide sequence: TGTGCCATCTCCGGGACAGGGGTGTCGGAGGAGCTGTTTTTT.

The chain carries TRBV5-1 and TRBJ2-5; 7 nucleotides align to TRBD2. The germline CDR1 and CDR2 sequences are SGHRS and YFSETQ. V dropped 0 bases and J dropped 2; count of bases not matched to a gene: 10. The CDR3 runs to 17 residues. The CDR3: CASSLARGAGIQETQYF. For the CDR3, the DNA is TGCGCCAGCAGCTTGGCCCGGGGAGCGGGGATACAAGAGACCCAGTACTTC.

The chain links TRBV5-5 to TRBJ1-1, with 8 bases lining up with TRBD1. Trimming removed 4 bases from V and 5 bases from J; junction bases left unmatched: 7. This CDR3 has 14 residues. CDR1 and CDR2 (germline): SGHKS, YYEKEE (reference sequence). The CDR3 is CASSRGQGRTEAFF. In DNA form, the CDR3 reads TGTGCCAGCAGCAGAGGACAGGGAAGGACTGAAGCTTTCTTT.